This entry lists 16 T cell receptor beta chains sequenced from one sample in a study of spatial heterogeneity in lung cancer. Time point: blood at routine non-recurrence follow-up after resection. The study sequenced unsorted whole RNA from tumor, nontumor lung or frozen PBMC. TCRdb ran MiXCR on the 5' RACE reads and lists one entry per CDR3 protein. The table has 45,000 to 65,000 distinct CDR3 sequences, roughly 7.4% seen once. Here the sequenced sample was PBMCs, taken at follow-up. All receptors come from a female donor with early-stage non-small cell lung cancer.

This clonotype was detected many times. V usage is TRBV5-1 and J usage is TRBJ2-5; the D gene is possibly TRBD1 (6 bases). The CDR3 length is 13 residues. The V and J ends lost 2 bases and 3 bases respectively, with 8 bases between them. Germline assignment: CDR1 SGHRS and CDR2 YFSETQ. The chain's CDR3 is CASSFRTEETQYF. The CDR3 region has the DNA TGCGCCAGCAGCTTCAGGACAGAAGAGACCCAGTACTTC.

The sample holds a few counts of this clonotype. The chain employs TRBV20-1 and TRBJ2-7, with D perhaps TRBD1 (6 bases). CDR1 and CDR2 from the germline V gene are DFQATT and SNEGSKA (reference sequence). The CDR3 spans 14 residues. The V gene lost 6 bases and the J gene lost 4 bases, with 19 bases spanning the gap. CDR3 sequence reads: CSALPADRLYEQYF. The CDR3 DNA reads as TGCAGTGCCCTACCCGCCGACAGGTTGTACGAGCAGTACTTC.

The sample holds many counts of this clonotype. The chain is built from TRBV7-9 and TRBJ1-5, with 8 nucleotides matching TRBD1. The V segment lost 5 bases and the J segment 11 bases; nucleotides outside the gene matches: 11. This CDR3 region has 14 residues. Germline values: CDR1 SEHNR, CDR2 FQNEAQ (reference sequence). The CDR3 DNA reads TGTGCCAGCAGCCCGCTGGACAGGGAAGGGGCCCAGCATTTT. Its translation is CASSPLDREGAQHF.

This clonotype was counted a few times. V is TRBV13 and J is TRBJ2-5, with a tentative D call TRBD1 (6 bases). V dropped 5 bases and J dropped 3 bases, with 10 bases sitting between them. The CDR3 has 13 residues. The germline V gene has CDR1 PRHDT and CDR2 FYEKMQ (reference sequence). The CDR3 region has the DNA TGTGCCAGCAGCCGGACAGTAGAAGAGACCCAGTACTTC. Encoded protein: CASSRTVEETQYF.

The table lists this clonotype with a few counts. The chain combines TRBV30 with TRBJ2-1; D is ambiguous. Germline CDR1 GTSNPN, CDR2 SVGIG (reference sequence). The CDR3 is 14 amino acids. With 0 bases removed from V and 13 bases from J, the gap between germline ends came to 19 bases. CDR3 coding DNA: TGTGCCTGGAGTGTACAAGGATCGGCGCTCGGACAGTTCTTC. It translates to CAWSVQGSALGQFF.

At least ten counts were recorded for this clonotype. V is TRBV5-1 and J is TRBJ2-5, with 9 nucleotides matching TRBD1. The V and J ends lost 4 bases and 2 bases, in that order; junction bases with no gene match: 3. Germline lookup yields CDR1 SGHRS and CDR2 YFSETQ. The CDR3 loop spans 14 amino acids. The CDR3 DNA is TGCGCCAGCAGCGACGGGACAGGGCAAGAGACCCAGTACTTC. It encodes CASSDGTGQETQYF.

This chain connects TRBV15 to TRBJ1-1; D is unclear. The CDR3 is 12 residues long. Deletions cut 0 bases from V and 9 bases from J, with 8 bases between. Germline-derived CDR1 and CDR2 are LNHNV and YYDKDF (reference sequence). The CDR3 coding sequence is TGTGCCACCAGCAGAGATGGTGTCCAAGCTTTCTTT. Protein sequence: CATSRDGVQAFF.

Note on this clonotype: A single base separates this from a much larger clone, so it may be a read error. The chain couples TRBV20-1 to TRBJ2-7; 8 nucleotides line up with TRBD1. The CDR3 has 12 residues. Germline-derived CDR1 and CDR2 are DFQATT and SNEGSKA (reference sequence). In DNA, the CDR3 is TGCAGTGCTAGACAGGGGGCCAACGAGCAGCACTTC. Its protein product is CSARQGANEQHF.

This clonotype was observed many times. The V gene is TRBV7-9, the J gene TRBJ2-2; D is uncertain. The CDR3 contains 14 residues. Germline lookup yields CDR1 SEHNR and CDR2 FQNEAQ (reference sequence). Trimming shortened V by 5 bases and J by 5 bases, and 12 bases separated the two germline ends. DNA of the CDR3: TGTGCCAGCAGCCCGGTCTTGAGGACCGGGGAGCTGTTTTTT. It is translated as CASSPVLRTGELFF.

This clonotype came up many times. This chain connects TRBV12-3 or TRBV12-4 to TRBJ1-2; weak D call: TRBD1 (5 bases). This CDR3 contains 14 residues. V lost 6 bases to trimming and J lost 5 bases, with 16 bases between them. The CDR3: CASSPGAGWYGYTF. The CDR3 DNA is TGTGCCAGCAGCCCCGGGGCAGGGTGGTATGGCTACACCTTC.

The V and J genes are TRBV9 and TRBJ1-2, with 7 positions matching TRBD1. CDR1 and CDR2 from the germline V gene are SGDLS and YYNGEE. The CDR3 length is 18 residues. Trimming removed 0 bases from V and 0 bases from J; junction bases left unmatched: 11. CDR3 in DNA: TGTGCCAGCAGCGTAGACCCCCTGACAGGGAGAGCTAACTATGGCTACACCTTC. Residues: CASSVDPLTGRANYGYTF.

This sequence joins TRBV7-2 and TRBJ2-1; D unresolved. V lost 2 bases to trimming and J lost 5 bases, with 13 bases between them. Germline CDR1 and CDR2: SGHTA and FQGNSA. The CDR3 is 15 residues long. The CDR3 region is CASSLTITVNNEQFF. The CDR3 DNA reads TGTGCCAGCAGCTTAACAATTACGGTAAACAATGAGCAGTTCTTC.

The rearrangement links TRBV20-1 to TRBJ2-3; TRBD2 matches at 8 bases. This CDR3 region has 17 residues. The V gene's germline CDR1 is DFQATT and CDR2 SNEGSKA (reference sequence). With 1 base clipped from V and 2 bases from J, the junction kept 11 bases outside the gene matches. CDR3 nucleotide sequence: TGCAGTGCTAGAGTTGGGATAGCGGGGATACACACAGATACGCAGTATTTT. Its translation: CSARVGIAGIHTDTQYF.

The table lists this clonotype with many counts. This chain uses TRBV28 with TRBJ2-3, with a possible D match to TRBD2 (5 bases). The germline V gene has CDR1 MDHEN and CDR2 SYDVKM. The V end was cut by 5 bases, the J end by 0 bases, with 12 bases between. This CDR3 region has 15 residues. CDR3 sequence (DNA): TGTGCCAGCAGTCCTCCGGGGTCTAGCACAGATACGCAGTATTTT. Translation: CASSPPGSSTDTQYF.

This clonotype was recorded many times. The CDR3 here is CASSVSDRHLFREQYF. CDR3 bases: TGTGCCAGCAGTGTATCGGACCGCCACCTCTTTCGAGAGCAGTACTTC. The chain recombines TRBV6-1 with TRBJ2-7, with unresolved D. Germline CDR1 reads MNHNS; CDR2 reads SASEGT. This CDR3 has 16 amino acids. The V end was cut by 4 bases, the J end by 7 bases, with 23 bases between.

There are a few counts of this clonotype. The rearrangement uses TRBV10-2 and TRBJ1-6; D is perhaps TRBD1 (5 bases). V was trimmed by 6 bases and J by 0 bases, leaving 15 bases between them. Germline V gives CDR1 WSHSY, CDR2 SAAADI. The CDR3 sequence is 17 residues long. CDR3 loop: CASRDRQTSSYNSPLHF. CDR3 nucleotides: TGCGCCAGCAGAGATAGACAGACGAGCTCCTATAATTCACCCCTCCACTTT.